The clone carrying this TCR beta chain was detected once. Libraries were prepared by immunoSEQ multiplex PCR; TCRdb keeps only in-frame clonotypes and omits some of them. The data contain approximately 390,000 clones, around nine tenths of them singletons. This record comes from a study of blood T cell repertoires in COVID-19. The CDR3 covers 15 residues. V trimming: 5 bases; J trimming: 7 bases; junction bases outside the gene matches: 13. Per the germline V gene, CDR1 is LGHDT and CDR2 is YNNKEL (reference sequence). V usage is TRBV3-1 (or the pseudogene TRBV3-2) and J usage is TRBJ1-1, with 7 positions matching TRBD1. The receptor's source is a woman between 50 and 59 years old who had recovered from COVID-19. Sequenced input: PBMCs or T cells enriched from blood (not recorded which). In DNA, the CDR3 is TGTGCCAGCAGCAAAATTCGACAGGGCCTGTATGAAGCTTTCTTT. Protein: CASSKIRQGLYEAFF.